One sample yielded the 32 T cell receptor beta chains listed below, sequenced in a study of T cells in Graves' hyperthyroidism and ophthalmopathy. Researchers took RNA transcripts and amplified the TCR beta CDR3 regions from them. A set of HTBI primers served as the primers for a first-round RT-PCR of the TCR CDR3. TCRdb itself ran the multiplex PCR reads through MiXCR, one entry per CDR3 protein. The profile shows around 620,000 distinct CDR3 sequences, about a sixth of them singletons. The sequencing sample was made of blood. These receptors came from a woman in her twenties or thirties with Graves' hyperthyroidism.

The V gene is TRBV20-1, the J gene TRBJ1-5; TRBD1 agrees at 7 bases. The germline gives CDR1 DFQATT, CDR2 SNEGSKA (reference sequence). CDR3 length: 13 amino acids. V shed 6 bases, J shed 2 bases, and the junction held 4 bases outside the gene matches. CDR3 sequence (DNA): TGCAGTGCAACAACAGGGGGCAATCAGCCCCAGCATTTT. It is translated as CSATTGGNQPQHF.

This clonotype was picked up a small number of times. The chain links TRBV14 to TRBJ2-1; D might be TRBD1 (6 bases). V was clipped by 3 bases and J by 2 bases, with 14 bases between them. CDR1 is SGHDN and CDR2 is FVKESK in the germline V gene. The CDR3 length is 16 residues. DNA of the CDR3: TGTGCCAGCAGCCAGGCCGGACAGACCCCCTACAATGAGCAGTTCTTC. Translated: CASSQAGQTPYNEQFF.

The chain couples TRBV20-1 to TRBJ1-2; D is undetermined. Germline-derived CDR1 and CDR2 are DFQATT and SNEGSKA (reference sequence). The CDR3 sequence is 11 residues long. Deletions cut 5 bases from V and 5 bases from J, with 9 bases between. The CDR3 DNA sequence: TGCAGTGCTCTCCGGGATTATGGCTACACCTTC. Encoded protein: CSALRDYGYTF.

The table lists this clonotype with many counts. V usage is TRBV20-1 and J usage is TRBJ2-3, with D unresolved. The CDR3 spans 12 residues. Per the germline V gene, CDR1 is DFQATT and CDR2 is SNEGSKA (reference sequence). Deletions cut 1 base from V and 4 bases from J, with 6 bases between. The CDR3 loop reads CSARGIADTQYF. CDR3 coding DNA: TGCAGTGCTAGAGGAATCGCAGATACGCAGTATTTT.

This clonotype has at least ten counts. The J gene is TRBJ1-4, the V gene TRBV3-1; no reliable D call. V shed 4 bases and J shed 8 bases, with 14 bases lying between them. The CDR3 totals 14 residues. Germline assignment: CDR1 LGHDT and CDR2 YNNKEL (reference sequence). CDR3 sequence: CASSRTREKEKLFF. CDR3 DNA: TGTGCCAGCAGCCGAACCCGGGAAAAAGAAAAACTGTTTTTT.

This clonotype appeared many times. The rearrangement joins TRBV29-1 to TRBJ2-7; 7 bases match TRBD2. Germline V gene lookup returns CDR1 SQVTM and CDR2 ANQGSEA. The CDR3 covers 14 residues. The V segment lost 5 bases and the J segment 5 bases; nucleotides outside the gene matches: 12. CDR3 sequence reads: CSVTGGSLRNEQYF. In DNA, the CDR3 is TGCAGCGTTACGGGAGGATCATTAAGAAACGAGCAGTACTTC.

This clonotype has at least ten counts. The chain couples TRBV27 to TRBJ2-1; perhaps TRBD1 as D (6 bases). Trimming removed 5 bases from V and 8 bases from J, with 10 bases in between. CDR1 is MNHEY, CDR2 SMNVEV, per germline (reference sequence). CDR3 length: 12 amino acids. This chain's CDR3 is CASSPQGDEQFF. The DNA of the CDR3 is TGTGCCAGCAGTCCACAGGGTGATGAGCAGTTCTTC.

This clonotype was found many times. CDR3 residues: CARTLVGGALDTQYF. CDR3 sequence (DNA): TGTGCCAGAACACTCGTAGGTGGGGCTTTAGATACGCAGTATTTT. The V call is TRBV2, the J call TRBJ2-3; D possibly corresponds to TRBD1 (5 bases). Trimming left V 9 bases short and J 5 bases short, with 21 bases between. The CDR3 is made up of 15 amino acids. Germline V gene data show CDR1 as SNHLY and CDR2 as FYNNEI.

This clonotype appeared many times. This chain connects TRBV7-7 to TRBJ2-1, with 14 bases identical to TRBD2. CDR1 is SSHAT, CDR2 FNYEAQ, per germline (reference sequence). The CDR3 covers 15 residues. CDR3 in amino acids: CASATGLAGVNEQFF. The CDR3 DNA reads TGTGCTAGCGCCACGGGACTAGCGGGAGTCAATGAGCAGTTCTTC.

This clonotype has just a few counts. The gene calls are TRBV13 and TRBJ2-1; a weak D match, TRBD1 (5 bases). Germline lookup yields CDR1 PRHDT and CDR2 FYEKMQ (reference sequence). V lost 3 bases to trimming and J lost 8 bases, with 17 bases between them. The CDR3 covers 15 residues. The CDR3 DNA sequence: TGTGCCAGCAGCTTTATGATCGCAGGGCGGTATGAGCAGTTCTTC. Residues: CASSFMIAGRYEQFF. Drawing the rest from reference TRBV13 and TRBJ2-1, the complete variable domain is AAGVIQSPRHLIKEKRETATLKCYPIPRHDTVYWYQQGPGQDPQFLISFYEKMQSDKGSIPDRFSAQQFSDYHSELNMSSLELGDSALYFCASSFMIAGRYEQFFGPGTRLTVL.

This clonotype showed up just a few times. The rearrangement joins TRBV18 to TRBJ1-1; no firm D call. V shed 1 base and J shed 1 base, with 10 bases lying between them. CDR1 and CDR2 from the germline V gene are KGHSH and LQKENI. The CDR3 contains 15 residues. Here the CDR3 reads CASSPREEKNTEAFF. Written as DNA, the CDR3 is TGTGCCAGCTCACCACGAGAAGAAAAGAACACTGAAGCTTTCTTT.

This clonotype has a count of ten or more. The CDR3: CASSQEAQGPETQYF. In nucleotides, the CDR3 is TGTGCCAGCAGCCAAGAGGCACAGGGTCCAGAGACCCAGTACTTC. The chain employs TRBV3-1 and TRBJ2-5; a weak D match, TRBD1 (6 bases). Trimming cost V 0 bases and J 4 bases, with 12 bases left between them. The CDR3 consists of 15 residues. Germline CDR1 LGHDT, CDR2 YNNKEL (reference sequence).

The V gene is TRBV11-2, the J gene TRBJ2-6, with D possibly being TRBD2 (5 bases). Trimming pared 5 bases from V and 3 bases from J, leaving 8 bases between. CDR3 length: 14 amino acids. Germline V gives CDR1 SGHAT, CDR2 FQNNGV. The DNA of the CDR3 is TGTGCCAGCAGCCGGGATGTTGGGGCCAACGTCCTGACTTTC. It translates to CASSRDVGANVLTF.

This clonotype was seen a handful of times. The V gene is TRBV28, the J gene TRBJ2-2; 14 bases match TRBD2. This CDR3 region has 15 residues. Germline values: CDR1 MDHEN, CDR2 SYDVKM. Trimming removed 6 bases from V and 7 bases from J; junction bases left unmatched: 4. CDR3 loop: CASSGTSGRIGELFF. The CDR3 nucleotides read TGTGCCAGCAGCGGGACTAGCGGGAGAATCGGGGAGCTGTTTTTT.

This clonotype was seen ten or more times. This chain joins TRBV12-3 or TRBV12-4 and TRBJ1-5; TRBD1 aligns across 7 bases. This CDR3 comprises 15 residues. J gave up 4 bases and V 6 bases, and 9 bases lay outside the gene matches. The CDR3 coding sequence is TGTGCCAGCAGGGCGACAGGGACGGGGAATCAGCCCCAGCATTTT. Translation gives CASRATGTGNQPQHF.

The rearrangement uses TRBV20-1 and TRBJ2-7; 7 nucleotides match TRBD2. The CDR3 contains 16 residues. V shed 2 bases, J shed 1 base, and the junction held 11 bases outside the gene matches. Germline V lookup: CDR1 DFQATT, CDR2 SNEGSKA (reference sequence). The CDR3 reads CSARSIRGLSSYEQYF. The CDR3 DNA reads as TGCAGTGCTAGAAGTATTCGGGGACTATCATCCTACGAGCAGTACTTC.

J is TRBJ2-6 and V is TRBV2; D may correspond to TRBD1 or TRBD2 (5 bases each). Trimming left V 7 bases short and J 4 bases short, with 14 bases between. The length of the CDR3 is 15 residues. Germline V gene sequence: CDR1 SNHLY, CDR2 FYNNEI. Here the CDR3 DNA reads TGTGCCAGCATGAGGCAGTGGGACGGGGCCAACGTCCTGACTTTC. Protein: CASMRQWDGANVLTF.

The chain is built from TRBV6-1 and TRBJ2-1; 13 bases fit TRBD2. Germline CDR1 and CDR2: MNHNS and SASEGT. J gave up 9 bases and V 6 bases, and 11 bases lay outside the gene matches. The CDR3 extends over 16 amino acids. The CDR3: CASSSITSGRAGEQFF. DNA of the CDR3: TGTGCCAGCAGCTCAATAACTAGCGGGAGGGCCGGTGAGCAGTTCTTC.

The chain recombines TRBV5-4 with TRBJ1-2, with no clear D. This CDR3 region has 13 residues. V gave up 3 bases and J gave up 7 bases, with 13 bases separating them. Per germline, CDR1 SGHNT and CDR2 YYREEE (reference sequence). The CDR3 region is CASSSSTRSGYTF. The CDR3 DNA follows: TGTGCCAGCAGCTCCTCGACAAGAAGTGGCTACACCTTC.

This clonotype was counted at least ten times. The gene calls are TRBV6-2 or TRBV6-3 and TRBJ1-5; the match to TRBD1 covers 7 bases. This CDR3 is 14 amino acids long. The germline CDR1 and CDR2 sequences are MNHEY and SVGEGT. V was pared by 7 bases and J by 6 bases, with 9 bases of the junction left unmatched. CDR3 bases: TGTGCCAGCACAAGGACAGGCTTTGGTCAGCCCCAGCATTTT. This gives the protein CASTRTGFGQPQHF.

This clonotype has more than one count but fewer than ten. The chain combines TRBV10-3 with TRBJ1-5; TRBD1 matches 9 bases. The germline V gene encodes CDR1 ENHRY and CDR2 SYGVKD. Trimming cost V 4 bases and J 5 bases; bases outside gene matches: 3. The CDR3 sequence is 14 residues long. CDR3 nucleotide sequence: TGTGCCATCAGTGGGGACAGGGCGTATCAGCCCCAGCATTTT. Protein product: CAISGDRAYQPQHF.

This clonotype was counted many times. V is TRBV11-2 and J is TRBJ2-1, with D tentatively TRBD2 (5 bases). The CDR3 runs to 17 residues. Germline V gene data show CDR1 as SGHAT and CDR2 as FQNNGV. The germline V and J ends were trimmed by 0 bases and 3 bases, with 15 bases remaining between them. Written as DNA, the CDR3 is TGTGCCAGCAGCTTAGATGGTAGAAGCGGCATCTACAATGAGCAGTTCTTC. This sequence encodes CASSLDGRSGIYNEQFF.

This clonotype was detected ten times or more. The rearrangement joins TRBV28 to TRBJ1-1; perhaps TRBD1 as D (6 bases). Trimming cost V 3 bases and J 6 bases, with 17 bases left between them. CDR3 length equals 15 residues. Germline V gene data show CDR1 as MDHEN and CDR2 as SYDVKM. For the CDR3, the DNA is TGTGCCAGCAGTTTCCCTACAGGGAGAAGGGCTGAAGCTTTCTTT. The encoded protein is CASSFPTGRRAEAFF.

This clonotype came up many times. J is TRBJ2-3 and V is TRBV28; D unclear. Germline V gene sequence: CDR1 MDHEN, CDR2 SYDVKM. V lost 7 bases and J 4 bases, leaving 3 bases between the germline ends. The CDR3 is 10 residues long. CDR3 loop: CASKSDTQYF. The CDR3 coding sequence is TGTGCCAGCAAGTCAGATACGCAGTATTTT.

The chain joins TRBV7-9 to TRBJ2-5; 10 positions match TRBD2. Germline V gene data show CDR1 as SEHNR and CDR2 as FQNEAQ (reference sequence). V shed 2 bases and J 4 bases; nucleotides not matched to a gene: 7. This CDR3 has 16 amino acids. The CDR3 DNA sequence: TGTGCCAGCAGCTTAACAGCGGGAGGGCCTGGAGAGACCCAGTACTTC. It specifies CASSLTAGGPGETQYF.

This clonotype occurred a few times. The chain recombines TRBV19 with TRBJ1-1; 7 positions agree with TRBD1. Germline values: CDR1 LNHDA, CDR2 SQIVND (reference sequence). CDR3 size: 13 residues. The V segment lost 8 bases and the J segment 4 bases; nucleotides outside the gene matches: 7. CDR3 bases: TGTGCCAGTTCGAACAGGGGTCGCACTGAAGCTTTCTTT. Translating it yields CASSNRGRTEAFF.

This clonotype has just a few counts. The rearrangement uses TRBV5-8 and TRBJ2-2; D is undetermined. V lost 2 bases, J lost 5 bases, and 10 bases lay in between. Germline V lookup: CDR1 SGHTS, CDR2 YDEGEE. CDR3 size: 14 residues. In DNA, the CDR3 is TGTGCCAGCAGCTTAACCTACGGGACCGGGGAGCTGTTTTTT. Protein sequence: CASSLTYGTGELFF. The variable domain in full, with the rest retrieved from reference TRBV5-8 and TRBJ2-2, is EAGVTQSPTHLIKTRGQQATLRCSPISGHTSVYWYQQALGLGLQFLLWYDEGEERNRGNFPPRFSGRQFPNYSSELNVNALELEDSALYLCASSLTYGTGELFFGEGSRLTVL.

Of note for this clonotype: At one boundary the junction diverges from the germline segment, which might be a read error. The rearrangement links TRBV6-2 or TRBV6-3 to TRBJ2-7; the D gene is possibly TRBD1 (6 bases). The V gene's germline CDR1 is MNHEY and CDR2 SVGEGT. The CDR3 runs to 12 residues. The chain's CDR3 is CTSSLDRLEQYF. In nucleotides, the CDR3 is TGTACCAGCAGCCTAGACAGGCTCGAGCAGTACTTC.

This clonotype came up many times. As DNA, the CDR3 is TGCGCCAGCAGCTTGGAAGGGTCCCCTGGGGATGGAAACACCATATATTTT. Its protein product is CASSLEGSPGDGNTIYF. The V call is TRBV5-1, the J call TRBJ1-3, with D hard to call. The CDR3 consists of 17 residues. Germline V gives CDR1 SGHRS, CDR2 YFSETQ. Trimming left V 0 bases short and J 3 bases short, with 16 bases between.

The table lists this clonotype with many counts. J is TRBJ2-7 and V is TRBV28; D gene uncertain. The CDR3 covers 13 residues. V was trimmed by 3 bases and J by 2 bases, leaving 8 bases between them. CDR1 is MDHEN and CDR2 is SYDVKM in the germline V gene. The CDR3 is CASSFTVTYEQYF. In DNA form, the CDR3 reads TGTGCCAGCAGTTTCACTGTGACCTACGAGCAGTACTTC.

In this sample, this clonotype turned up many times. The rearrangement links TRBV28 to TRBJ1-5; 9 bases map to TRBD1. The CDR3 runs 12 residues. V lost 10 bases and J lost 5; bases outside the gene matches: 3. Germline V gene data show CDR1 as MDHEN and CDR2 as SYDVKM. CDR3 DNA sequence: TGTGCCACAACAGGGGGCTATCAGCCCCAGCATTTT. Amino acid sequence: CATTGGYQPQHF.

At least ten counts were recorded for this clonotype. The CDR3 coding sequence is TGTGCCAGCAGCTTAGTGGAGGGCCCCACCGGGGAGCTGTTTTTT. This translates into CASSLVEGPTGELFF. This chain joins TRBV11-2 and TRBJ2-2, with D perhaps matching TRBD2 (6 bases). From germline, CDR1 is SGHAT and CDR2 FQNNGV. V lost 1 base and J lost 4, with 10 bases in between. The CDR3 sequence is 15 residues long.